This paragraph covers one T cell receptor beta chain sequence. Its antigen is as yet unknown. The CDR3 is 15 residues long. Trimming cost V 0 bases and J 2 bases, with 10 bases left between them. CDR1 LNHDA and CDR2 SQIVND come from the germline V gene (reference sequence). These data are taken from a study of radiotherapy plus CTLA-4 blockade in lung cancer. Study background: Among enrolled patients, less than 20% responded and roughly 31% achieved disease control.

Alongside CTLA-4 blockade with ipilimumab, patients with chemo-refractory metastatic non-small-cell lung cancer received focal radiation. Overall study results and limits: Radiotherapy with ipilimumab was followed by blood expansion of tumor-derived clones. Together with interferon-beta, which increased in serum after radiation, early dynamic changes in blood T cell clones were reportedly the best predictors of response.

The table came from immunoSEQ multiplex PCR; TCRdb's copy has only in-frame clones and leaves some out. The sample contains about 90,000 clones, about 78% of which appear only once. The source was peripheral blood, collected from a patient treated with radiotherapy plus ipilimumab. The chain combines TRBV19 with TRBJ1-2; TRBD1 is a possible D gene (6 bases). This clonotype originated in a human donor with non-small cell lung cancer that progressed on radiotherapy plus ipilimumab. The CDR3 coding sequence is TGTGCCAGTAGTATAGATTGGGACATCAACTATGGCTACACCTTC. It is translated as CASSIDWDINYGYTF.